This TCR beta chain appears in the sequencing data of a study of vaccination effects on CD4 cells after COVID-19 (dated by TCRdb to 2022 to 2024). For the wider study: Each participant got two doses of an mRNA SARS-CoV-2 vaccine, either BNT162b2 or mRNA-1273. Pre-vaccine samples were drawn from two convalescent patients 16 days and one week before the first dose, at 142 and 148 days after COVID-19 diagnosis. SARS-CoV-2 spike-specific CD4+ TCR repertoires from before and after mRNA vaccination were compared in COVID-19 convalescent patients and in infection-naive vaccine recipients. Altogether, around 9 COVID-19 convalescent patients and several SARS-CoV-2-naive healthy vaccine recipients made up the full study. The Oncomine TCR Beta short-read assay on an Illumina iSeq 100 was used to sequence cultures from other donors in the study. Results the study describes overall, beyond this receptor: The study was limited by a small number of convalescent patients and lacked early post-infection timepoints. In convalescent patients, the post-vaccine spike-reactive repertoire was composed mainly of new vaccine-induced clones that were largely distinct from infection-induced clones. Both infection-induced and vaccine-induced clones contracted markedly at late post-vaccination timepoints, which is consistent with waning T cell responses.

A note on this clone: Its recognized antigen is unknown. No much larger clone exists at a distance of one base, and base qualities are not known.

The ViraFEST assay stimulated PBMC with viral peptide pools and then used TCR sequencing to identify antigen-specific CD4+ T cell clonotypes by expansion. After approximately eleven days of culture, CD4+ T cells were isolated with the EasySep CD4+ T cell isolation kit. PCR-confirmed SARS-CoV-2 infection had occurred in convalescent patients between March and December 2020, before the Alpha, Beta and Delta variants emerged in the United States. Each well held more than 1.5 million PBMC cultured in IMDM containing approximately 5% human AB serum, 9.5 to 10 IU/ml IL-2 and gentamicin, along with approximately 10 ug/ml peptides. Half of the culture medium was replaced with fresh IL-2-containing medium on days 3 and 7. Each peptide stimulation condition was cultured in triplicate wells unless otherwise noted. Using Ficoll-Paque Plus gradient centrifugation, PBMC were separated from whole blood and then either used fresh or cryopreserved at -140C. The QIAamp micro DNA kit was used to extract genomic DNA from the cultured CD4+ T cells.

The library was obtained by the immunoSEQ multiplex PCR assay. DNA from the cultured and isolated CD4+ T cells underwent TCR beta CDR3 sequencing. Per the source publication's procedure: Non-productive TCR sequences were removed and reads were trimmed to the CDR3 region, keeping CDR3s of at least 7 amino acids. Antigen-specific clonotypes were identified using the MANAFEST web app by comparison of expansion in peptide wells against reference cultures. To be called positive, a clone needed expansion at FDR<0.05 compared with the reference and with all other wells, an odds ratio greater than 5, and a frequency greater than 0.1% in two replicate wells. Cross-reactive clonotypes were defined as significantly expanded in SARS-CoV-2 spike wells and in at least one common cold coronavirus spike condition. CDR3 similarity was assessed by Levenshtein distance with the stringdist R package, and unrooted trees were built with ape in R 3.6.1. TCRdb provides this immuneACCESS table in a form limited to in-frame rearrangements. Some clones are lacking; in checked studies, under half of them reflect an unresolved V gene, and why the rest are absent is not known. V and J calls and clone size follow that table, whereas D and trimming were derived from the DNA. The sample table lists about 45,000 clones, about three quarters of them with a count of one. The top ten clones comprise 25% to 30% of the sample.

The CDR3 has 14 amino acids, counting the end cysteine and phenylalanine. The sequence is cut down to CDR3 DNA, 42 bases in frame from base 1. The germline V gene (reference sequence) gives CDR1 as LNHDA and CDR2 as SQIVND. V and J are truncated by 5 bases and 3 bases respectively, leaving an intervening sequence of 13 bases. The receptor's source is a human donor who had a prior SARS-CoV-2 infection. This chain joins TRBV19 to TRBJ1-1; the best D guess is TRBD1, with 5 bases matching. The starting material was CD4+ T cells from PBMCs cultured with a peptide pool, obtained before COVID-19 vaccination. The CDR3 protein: CASSPQQGYTEAFF. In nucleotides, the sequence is TGTGCCAGTAGTCCCCAGCAGGGCTACACTGAAGCTTTCTTT.